This TCR beta chain was recorded in a study of blood T cell repertoires in COVID-19. Overall study: Specimens from acute and convalescent COVID-19 originated in the United States, Italy and Spain. T cells, B-cell-depleted T cells, or PBMCs provided the cDNA or gDNA that served as material.

The germline gives CDR1 SGHNT, CDR2 YYREEE (reference sequence). This CDR3 has 15 residues. Trimming cost V 0 bases and J 6 bases, with 15 bases left between them. Per the authors' pipeline: Reference gene primers were amplified, and this amplification served to estimate nucleated cell counts. Assay: immunoSEQ multiplex PCR; the TCRdb copy retains only in-frame clones and omits some. V and J calls and clone size come straight from that table; D and trimming were deduced from the DNA. The sample shows 120,000 or so clones, almost 80% of them seen only once. Source material: peripheral blood. The TCR was taken from a human donor in a cohort sampled during active COVID-19. The V and J genes are TRBV5-4 and TRBJ1-1; D is undetermined. Here the CDR3 reads CASSLVGSYGAEAFF. CDR3 coding DNA: TGTGCCAGCAGCTTGGTGGGGAGTTACGGCGCTGAAGCTTTCTTT.